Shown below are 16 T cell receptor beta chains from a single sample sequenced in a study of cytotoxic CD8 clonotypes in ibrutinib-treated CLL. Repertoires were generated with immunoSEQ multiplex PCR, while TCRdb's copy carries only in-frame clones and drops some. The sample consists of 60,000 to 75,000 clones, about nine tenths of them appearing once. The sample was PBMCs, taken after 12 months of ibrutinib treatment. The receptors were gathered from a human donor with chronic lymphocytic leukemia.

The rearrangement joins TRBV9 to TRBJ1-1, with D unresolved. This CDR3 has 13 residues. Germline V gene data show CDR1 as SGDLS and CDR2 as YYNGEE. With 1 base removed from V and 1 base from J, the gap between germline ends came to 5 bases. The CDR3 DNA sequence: TGTGCCAGCAGCGTAACCAGGAACACTGAAGCTTTCTTT. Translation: CASSVTRNTEAFF.

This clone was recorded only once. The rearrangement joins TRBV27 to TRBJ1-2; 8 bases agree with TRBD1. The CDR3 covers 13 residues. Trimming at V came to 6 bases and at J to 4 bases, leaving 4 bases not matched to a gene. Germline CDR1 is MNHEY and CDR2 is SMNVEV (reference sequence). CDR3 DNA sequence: TGTGCCAGCAGCTACGGGACAGGCTATGGCTACACCTTC. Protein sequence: CASSYGTGYGYTF.

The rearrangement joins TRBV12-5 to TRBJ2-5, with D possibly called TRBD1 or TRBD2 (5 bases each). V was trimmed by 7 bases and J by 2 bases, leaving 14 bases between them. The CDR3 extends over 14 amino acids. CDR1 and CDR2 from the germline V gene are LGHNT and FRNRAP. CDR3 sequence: CASALFGGQETQYF. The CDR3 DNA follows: TGTGCTAGTGCTCTATTTGGGGGACAAGAGACCCAGTACTTC.

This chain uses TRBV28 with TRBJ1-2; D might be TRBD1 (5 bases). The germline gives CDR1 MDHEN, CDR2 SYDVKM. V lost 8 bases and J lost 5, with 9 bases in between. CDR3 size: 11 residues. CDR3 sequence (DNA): TGTGCCAGCCGGGGGGGATATGGCTACACCTTC. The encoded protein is CASRGGYGYTF.

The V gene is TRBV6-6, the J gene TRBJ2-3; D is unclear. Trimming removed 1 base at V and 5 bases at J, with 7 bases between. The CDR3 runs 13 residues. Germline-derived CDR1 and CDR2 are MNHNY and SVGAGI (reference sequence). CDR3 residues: CASSYWVGDTQYF. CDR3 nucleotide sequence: TGTGCCAGCAGTTACTGGGTCGGAGATACGCAGTATTTT.

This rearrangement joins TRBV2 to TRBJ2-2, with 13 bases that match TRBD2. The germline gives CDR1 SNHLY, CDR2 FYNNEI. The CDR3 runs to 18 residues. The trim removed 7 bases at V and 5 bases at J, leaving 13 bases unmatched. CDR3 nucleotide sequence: TGTGCCAGCACCCCCGGGGGGACTAGCGGGATTTTTACCGGGGAGCTGTTTTTT. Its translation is CASTPGGTSGIFTGELFF.

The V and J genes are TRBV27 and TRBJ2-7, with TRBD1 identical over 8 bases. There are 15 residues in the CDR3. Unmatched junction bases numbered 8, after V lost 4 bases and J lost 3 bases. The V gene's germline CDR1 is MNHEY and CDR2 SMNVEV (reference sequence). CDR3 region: CASSSMSGGRYEQYF. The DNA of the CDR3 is TGTGCCAGCAGTTCTATGTCAGGGGGCCGCTACGAGCAGTACTTC.

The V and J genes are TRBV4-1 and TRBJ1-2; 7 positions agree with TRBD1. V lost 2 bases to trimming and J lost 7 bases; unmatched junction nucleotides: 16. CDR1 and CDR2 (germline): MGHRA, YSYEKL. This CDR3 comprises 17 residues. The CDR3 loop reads CASSQLTLSRGRIGYTF. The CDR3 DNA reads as TGCGCCAGCAGCCAACTAACACTTTCGAGGGGGCGGATTGGCTACACCTTC.

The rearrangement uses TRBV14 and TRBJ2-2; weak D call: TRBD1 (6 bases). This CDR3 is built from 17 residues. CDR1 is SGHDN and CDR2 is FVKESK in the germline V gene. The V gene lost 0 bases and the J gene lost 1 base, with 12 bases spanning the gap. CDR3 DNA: TGTGCCAGCAGCCAAGATATCGCCAGGGGGAACACCGGGGAGCTGTTTTTT. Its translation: CASSQDIARGNTGELFF.

The DNA of the CDR3 is TGTGCCAGTAGCACCATCGACCTTATAGGAGAAGCTTTCTTT. Translated: CASSTIDLIGEAFF. This chain links TRBV19 with TRBJ1-1; D gene ambiguous. From germline, CDR1 is LNHDA and CDR2 SQIVND (reference sequence). Trimming took 6 bases from V and 8 from J, leaving 19 bases between them. The CDR3 is made up of 14 amino acids.

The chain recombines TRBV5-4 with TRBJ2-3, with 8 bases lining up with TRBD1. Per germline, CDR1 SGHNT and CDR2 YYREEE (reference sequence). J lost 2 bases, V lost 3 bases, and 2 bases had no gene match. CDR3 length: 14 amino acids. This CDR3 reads CASSWGQATDTQYF. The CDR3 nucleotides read TGTGCCAGCAGCTGGGGACAGGCCACAGATACGCAGTATTTT.

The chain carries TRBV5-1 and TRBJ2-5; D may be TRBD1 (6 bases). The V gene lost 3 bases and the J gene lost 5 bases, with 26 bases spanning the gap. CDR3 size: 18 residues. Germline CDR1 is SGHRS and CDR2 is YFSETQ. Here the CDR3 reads CASSSSRSLAAGAETQYF. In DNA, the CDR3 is TGCGCCAGCAGCTCGAGTAGGAGCTTGGCGGCAGGGGCCGAGACCCAGTACTTC. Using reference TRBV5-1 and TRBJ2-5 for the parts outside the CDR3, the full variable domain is KAGVTQTPRYLIKTRGQQVTLSCSPISGHRSVSWYQQTPGQGLQFLFEYFSETQRNKGNFPGRFSGRQFSNSRSEMNVSTLELGDSALYLCASSSSRSLAAGAETQYFGPGTRLLVL.

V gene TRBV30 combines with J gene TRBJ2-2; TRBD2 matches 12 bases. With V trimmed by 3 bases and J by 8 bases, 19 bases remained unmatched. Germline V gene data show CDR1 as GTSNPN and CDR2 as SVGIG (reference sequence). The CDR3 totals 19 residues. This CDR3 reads CAWSFPSGRALIIKGELFF. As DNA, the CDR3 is TGTGCCTGGAGCTTTCCTAGCGGGAGGGCCTTGATAATAAAGGGGGAGCTGTTTTTT.

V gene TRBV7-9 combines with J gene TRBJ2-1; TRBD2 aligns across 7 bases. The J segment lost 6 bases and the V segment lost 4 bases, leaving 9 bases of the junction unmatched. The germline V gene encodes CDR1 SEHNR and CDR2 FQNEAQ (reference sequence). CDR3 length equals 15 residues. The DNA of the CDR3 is TGTGCCAGCAGCTCCAACCCGGGGGGTGGCAATGAGCAGTTCTTC. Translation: CASSSNPGGGNEQFF. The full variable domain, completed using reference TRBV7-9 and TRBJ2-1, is DTGVSQNPRHKITKRGQNVTFRCDPISEHNRLYWYRQTLGQGPEFLTYFQNEAQLEKSRLLSDRFSAERPKGSFSTLEIQRTEQGDSAMYLCASSSNPGGGNEQFFGPGTRLTVL.

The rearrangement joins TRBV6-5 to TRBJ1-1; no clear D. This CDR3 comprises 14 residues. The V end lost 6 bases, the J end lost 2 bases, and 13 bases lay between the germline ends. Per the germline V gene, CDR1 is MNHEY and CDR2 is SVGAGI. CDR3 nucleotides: TGTGCCAGCAGGGGCAGTCGGGGTAACACTGAAGCTTTCTTT. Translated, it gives CASRGSRGNTEAFF.

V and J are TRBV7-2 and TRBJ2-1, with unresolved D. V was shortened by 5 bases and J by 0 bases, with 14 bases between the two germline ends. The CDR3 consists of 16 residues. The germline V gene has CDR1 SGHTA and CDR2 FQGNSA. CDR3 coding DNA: TGTGCCAGCAGCCTAATGGCGCATTTCTCCTACAATGAGCAGTTCTTC. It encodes CASSLMAHFSYNEQFF. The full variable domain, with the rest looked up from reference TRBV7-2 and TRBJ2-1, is GAGVSQSPSNKVTEKGKDVELRCDPISGHTALYWYRQSLGQGLEFLIYFQGNSAPDKSGLPSDRFSAERTGGSVSTLTIQRTQQEDSAVYLCASSLMAHFSYNEQFFGPGTRLTVL.